Sequencing of this T cell receptor beta chain was carried out in a study of CD8 T cells in ankylosing spondylitis. Study findings and constraints: Prior work had noted some motif variants in reactive arthritis blood and synovial fluid. It was reported that disease-linked clones were significantly enriched in matched ankylosing spondylitis synovial fluid. A motif in TCR beta, a set of about 8 highly homologous variants, appeared characteristic of ankylosing spondylitis blood.

For TCR beta, libraries came from quantitative 5'-RACE with molecular barcodes. TCRdb reanalysed the 5' RACE reads using MiXCR and keeps one entry per CDR3 protein. The sample shows about 360,000 distinct CDR3 sequences, over 12% of them seen only once. With 4 bases removed from V and 8 bases from J, the gap between germline ends came to 12 bases. Germline V lookup: CDR1 SGHKS, CDR2 YYEKEE (reference sequence). This CDR3 is built from 12 residues. In its sample, this clonotype was seen a few times. The antigen is undetermined. The chain uses TRBV5-5 and TRBJ1-2; the D is unclear. Sequencing used blood, either unsorted or a sorted T cell fraction (not recorded which). The clonotype was recovered from a male donor with ankylosing spondylitis or in good health (not recorded which). CDR3 region: CASSTASNGYTF. DNA for the CDR3: TGTGCCAGCAGCACGGCCTCAAACGGCTACACCTTC.